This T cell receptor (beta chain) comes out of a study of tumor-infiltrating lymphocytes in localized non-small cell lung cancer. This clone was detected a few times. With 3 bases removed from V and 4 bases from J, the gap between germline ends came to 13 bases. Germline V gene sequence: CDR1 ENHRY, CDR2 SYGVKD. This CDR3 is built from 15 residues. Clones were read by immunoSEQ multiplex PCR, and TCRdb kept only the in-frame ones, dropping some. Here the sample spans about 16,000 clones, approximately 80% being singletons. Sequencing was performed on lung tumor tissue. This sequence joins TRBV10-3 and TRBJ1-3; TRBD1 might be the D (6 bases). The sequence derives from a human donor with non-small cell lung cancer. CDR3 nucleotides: TGTGCCATCAGTGATCGAACAGGGACAGGAAACACCATATATTTT. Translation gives CAISDRTGTGNTIYF.